This T cell receptor beta chain was recovered during a study of immune heterogeneity within non-small cell lung tumors (dated by TCRdb to between 2017 and 2018). Background for the entire study: By histology, the tumors were a few squamous cell carcinomas, nine to eleven non-squamous carcinomas and 1 tumor not otherwise specified. To look at intratumoral immune heterogeneity, the study ran whole-exome sequencing, RNA-seq and TCR beta repertoire sequencing on several spatially distinct regions taken from every NSCLC tumor. TCR repertoire analysis included about 60 tumor loci from 15 patients, whereas transcriptome data included only 40 to 45 loci from around twelve patients. Binding of neoantigens to the HLA alleles of each patient was predicted with netMHCpan-3.0 for mutant peptides of 8 to 11 amino acids. Broad study findings and their caveats: High-frequency TCR beta clonotypes were found to be largely distinct between individual patients. Within a given patient, the same dominant CDR3B clonotypes showed up repeatedly across loci, although different tumor locations also carried unique high-frequency clones. A moderate positive correlation (R approximately 0.36), which was statistically significant, linked local T-cell repertoire clonality to local tumor mutational burden.

V and J are trimmed by 6 bases and 4 bases, and the gene matches miss 20 bases of the junction. The CDR3 holds 19 amino acids from the cysteine to the phenylalanine. This entry keeps only the CDR3 DNA: 57 bases, framed from base 1. The germline V gene provides CDR1 MDHEN and CDR2 SYDVKM. The TCR beta CDR3 region was amplified with a multiplex PCR system whose first round of roughly 11 cycles used 32 V-gene forward primers and 13 J-gene reverse primers. A QIAGEN Multiplex PCR Kit was used for first-round PCR, and the primer sequences were filed in Chinese patent CN105087789A. In a second PCR round, Illumina universal primers were added with the Phusion High-Fidelity PCR Kit. Sequencing of the TCR libraries was done on the Illumina HiSeq X Ten platform in paired-end mode with a 151 bp read length. On the study's bioinformatics: Reads lacking multiplex PCR primers were removed with Cutadapt, read pairs were merged with PEAR, and CDR3 regions were called with MiXCR default settings. Shannon entropy measured repertoire diversity, and clonality was calculated as one minus the Shannon entropy divided by the ln of the count of productive unique sequences. Dominant or high-frequency T-cell clones were defined as clonotypes at frequencies of at least 0.5%. TCRdb applied fastp at Q25 and MiXCR to the public reads, then kept only in-frame beta chains. Each record represents a unique CDR3 protein, reported with the most common genes and DNA among its rows. What appears here as the V and J calls and clone size reflects TCRdb's work, not the paper's. In this sample the table shows fewer than 11,000 distinct CDR3 sequences, around 27% of which occur a single time. The ten largest clones represent 20% to 30% of the sample.

The TCR template was genomic DNA extracted from bulk tumor tissue, and about 0.6 ug of gDNA was amplified for each sample. Multiple biopsies per primary tumor were taken during surgery, spaced as far apart as possible within the tumor mass. The study cohort was described as untreated, and patients were newly diagnosed NSCLC cases undergoing curative surgery. Donors were some 15 newly diagnosed non-small cell lung cancer patients undergoing surgery with curative intent. Two independent pathologists examined the resected tumor masses. Only DNA and RNA samples of high quality went on to sequencing. On this clonotype: This clone's antigen is unknown. Per-nucleotide qualities are absent, and no much larger clonotype sits a single base away.

The sequenced sample consisted of lung tumor tissue. Here the chain combines TRBV28 and TRBJ1-2; 10 of the junction bases match TRBD1. The receptor was derived from a woman between 45 and 65 years old with non-small cell lung cancer. CDR3 sequence: CASSSLYQRPGQGSYGYTF. Here is the DNA: TGTGCCAGCAGCTCCCTATATCAAAGGCCGGGACAGGGGAGCTATGGCTACACCTTC.